The next 12 T cell receptor beta chains were all read from a single sample in a study of post-analysis software for immune sequencing data. Whole-study findings and limits: Among roughly five TRBV segments more frequent in patients than controls were TRBV5-6, TRBV5-1 and TRBV20-1.

Incorporated into the TCR beta cDNA libraries were unique molecular identifiers, which served to reduce PCR and sequencing biases. TCRdb re-called the PCR reads through MiXCR, storing one row per CDR3 protein. This table holds some 800,000 distinct CDR3 sequences, around 46% found once. Their antigen targets remain unknown. The sample was blood. The source of these receptors is a girl aged 5 to 17 with multiple sclerosis.

The chain combines TRBV29-1 with TRBJ1-1; possibly TRBD1 for D (5 bases). CDR1 is SQVTM, CDR2 ANQGSEA, per germline. This CDR3 has 12 amino acids. The V end was cut by 2 bases, the J end by 5 bases, with 9 bases between. In DNA, the CDR3 is TGCAGCGTTGAAAGATGGGGGACTGAAGCTTTCTTT. Its translation is CSVERWGTEAFF.

A word on this clonotype: This clone may be a read error of a much larger clone one base away. The chain links TRBV12-3 or TRBV12-4 to TRBJ2-3; maybe TRBD1 (5 bases). This CDR3 contains 13 residues. The CDR3 reads CVSSLRGSDTQYF. The CDR3 nucleotides read TGTGTCAGCAGTTTAAGGGGTTCCGATACGCAGTATTTT.

The V gene is TRBV20-1, the J gene TRBJ2-3; a weak D match, TRBD2 (6 bases). The V end lost 5 bases, the J end lost 2 bases, and 20 bases lay between the germline ends. CDR1 and CDR2 from the germline V gene are DFQATT and SNEGSKA (reference sequence). This CDR3 has 16 amino acids. CDR3: CSAQRIGGAHTDTQYF. CDR3 nucleotide sequence: TGCAGTGCTCAACGAATTGGCGGGGCCCACACAGATACGCAGTATTTT.

V and J are TRBV9 and TRBJ2-7; D is possibly TRBD2 (6 bases). V gave up 0 bases and J gave up 6 bases, with 16 bases separating them. The CDR3 has 15 residues. Germline CDR1 and CDR2: SGDLS and YYNGEE. CDR3 sequence reads: CASSVVGGRGAEQYF. CDR3 nucleotides: TGTGCCAGCAGCGTAGTAGGAGGGCGGGGTGCCGAGCAGTACTTC. Full variable domain (missing parts from reference TRBV9 and TRBJ2-7): DSGVTQTPKHLITATGQRVTLRCSPRSGDLSVYWYQQSLDQGLQFLIQYYNGEERAKGNILERFSAQQFPDLHSELNLSSLELGDSALYFCASSVVGGRGAEQYFGPGTRLTVT.

With regard to this clonotype: Sequence at one end of the junction differs from germline and may be a read error. The V and J genes are TRBV7-9 and TRBJ2-1; D tentatively reads TRBD1 or TRBD2 (5 bases each). Germline lookup yields CDR1 SEHNR and CDR2 FQNEAQ (reference sequence). The CDR3 is 13 residues long. The CDR3 DNA reads as TGTGCCAGCAGCGTGGGACCCAACAATGAGCGGTTCTTC. Its translation is CASSVGPNNERFF.

The chain couples TRBV7-2 to TRBJ2-2, with D perhaps being TRBD1 or TRBD2 (5 bases each). The CDR3 contains 15 residues. Trimming stripped 5 bases from V and 3 bases from J, with 13 bases between. Germline values: CDR1 SGHTA, CDR2 FQGNSA. CDR3 in amino acids: CASSPGRTHTGELFF. In nucleotides, the CDR3 is TGTGCCAGCAGCCCGGGACGGACCCACACCGGGGAGCTGTTTTTT. The whole variable domain, filled in from reference TRBV7-2 and TRBJ2-2, reads GAGVSQSPSNKVTEKGKDVELRCDPISGHTALYWYRQSLGQGLEFLIYFQGNSAPDKSGLPSDRFSAERTGGSVSTLTIQRTQQEDSAVYLCASSPGRTHTGELFFGEGSRLTVL.

This clonotype came up a few times. The chain recombines TRBV27 with TRBJ2-7; 7 nucleotides agree with TRBD1. The J call may be in error: the DNA end matches TRBJ2-5 better. Germline CDR1 MNHEY, CDR2 SMNVEV (reference sequence). CDR3 size: 14 residues. The DNA of the CDR3 is TGTGCCAGCAGTGTGACAGGGACGGCGGGGACCCAGTACTTC. This sequence encodes CASSVTGTAGTQYF.

This clonotype was recorded only once. The chain is built from TRBV20-1 and TRBJ1-2; 9 nucleotides align to TRBD1. Unmatched junction bases numbered 5, after V lost 0 bases and J lost 3 bases. The CDR3 is 15 amino acids. Germline CDR1 is DFQATT and CDR2 is SNEGSKA (reference sequence). CDR3 DNA sequence: TGCAGTGCTAGAGAAACAGGGGGCGTTTACTATGGCTACACCTTC. Protein product: CSARETGGVYYGYTF.

This clonotype was seen a handful of times. The chain uses TRBV5-1 and TRBJ1-1, with no clear D. Deletions cut 1 base from V and 12 bases from J, with 22 bases between. This CDR3 comprises 15 residues. The germline V gene encodes CDR1 SGHRS and CDR2 YFSETQ. The CDR3 protein is CASSLSEDRVEGSFF. CDR3 coding DNA: TGCGCCAGCAGCTTGAGCGAAGACCGGGTGGAGGGATCTTTCTTT. Based on the CDR3 plus reference TRBV5-1 and TRBJ1-1, the full variable domain is KAGVTQTPRYLIKTRGQQVTLSCSPISGHRSVSWYQQTPGQGLQFLFEYFSETQRNKGNFPGRFSGRQFSNSRSEMNVSTLELGDSALYLCASSLSEDRVEGSFFGQGTRLTVV.

The J gene is TRBJ2-7, the V gene TRBV4-1; TRBD2 might be the D (7 bases). The V end was cut by 0 bases, the J end by 2 bases, with 17 bases between. Looked up from germline, CDR1 is MGHRA and CDR2 is YSYEKL. CDR3 length equals 17 residues. CDR3 nucleotide sequence: TGCGCCAGCAGCCAAGACGGAGGGGGGGAGGTGCCCTACGAGCAGTACTTC. The encoded protein is CASSQDGGGEVPYEQYF.

V and J are TRBV12-3 or TRBV12-4 and TRBJ1-1; weak D call: TRBD1 (5 bases). The length of the CDR3 is 13 residues. V was shortened by 6 bases and J by 1 base, with 9 bases between the two germline ends. The CDR3 protein is CASRSGTNTEAFF. The CDR3 DNA reads TGTGCCAGCAGAAGTGGGACGAACACTGAAGCTTTCTTT.

This sequence joins TRBV2 and TRBJ1-6; no definite D call. V dropped 7 bases and J dropped 7 bases, with 11 bases sitting between them. CDR1 SNHLY and CDR2 FYNNEI come from the germline V gene. This CDR3 is 13 amino acids long. The CDR3 bases are TGTGCCAGCAACGGACTTGGGAATTCACCCCTCCACTTT. Translation: CASNGLGNSPLHF.